The rows below give T cell receptor beta chains drawn from one sample of a study of cytomegalovirus exposure and HLA in healthy donors. TCRdb's copy holds only in-frame clones and misses some; the assay was immunoSEQ multiplex PCR. The table has roughly 50,000 clones, approximately 92% seen once. Sequenced: PBMCs. Receptors originate from a man aged 18 to 30 in good health and CMV-seronegative. The CDR3 runs from the conserved cysteine through the conserved F or W. The D gene is left open where the match is weak. Not every row has a clone size; where given, it reads once, few, many or a size class.

v_gene	j_gene	d_gene	abundance	CDR3aa	CDR3nt
TRBV28	TRBJ2-1	TRBD2	once	CASTFGGSYNEQFF	TGTGCCAGCACCTTTGGCGGGAGCTACAATGAGCAGTTCTTC
TRBV19	TRBJ2-5	TRBD1	-	CASSRKTGNVQETQYF	TGTGCCAGTAGCAGGAAGACAGGGAACGTACAAGAGACCCAGTACTTC
TRBV28	TRBJ2-7	TRBD1	-	CASSFGGTGGFEQYF	TGTGCCAGCAGTTTCGGCGGGACAGGGGGTTTCGAGCAGTACTTC
TRBV10-3	TRBJ2-2	TRBD1	-	CAISQRTGGTGELFF	TGTGCCATCAGCCAGAGGACAGGGGGCACCGGGGAGCTGTTTTTT
TRBV4-1	TRBJ2-1	-	-	CASSQAAGVDEQFF	TGCGCCAGCAGCCAAGCGGCAGGGGTCGATGAGCAGTTCTTC
TRBV6-5	TRBJ1-1	-	-	CASSYSTGAEAFF	TGTGCCAGCAGTTACTCAACAGGCGCTGAAGCTTTCTTT
TRBV5-1	TRBJ2-3	TRBD1	-	CASREGGQGPDTQYF	TGCGCCAGCAGGGAAGGGGGACAGGGTCCAGATACGCAGTATTTT
TRBV7-9	TRBJ2-5	-	-	CASSLGLAGEQQETQYF	TGTGCCAGCAGCTTAGGGTTGGCAGGGGAGCAGCAAGAGACCCAGTACTTC
TRBV28	TRBJ2-1	TRBD2	-	CASSPIPSGRYDNEQFF	TGTGCCAGCAGTCCGATCCCTAGCGGGAGGTACGACAATGAGCAGTTCTTC
TRBV5-8	TRBJ1-5	TRBD1	-	CASSLTTIGGAGGNQPQHF	TGTGCCAGCAGCTTGACTACGATAGGGGGCGCCGGGGGCAATCAGCCCCAGCATTTT
TRBV2	TRBJ2-3	TRBD2	-	CASSELALAGGQTEADTQYF	TGTGCCAGCAGTGAATTGGCGCTAGCGGGAGGGCAGACGGAGGCAGATACGCAGTATTTT
TRBV10-3	TRBJ1-5	TRBD1	-	CAITRGGGNISNQPQHF	TGTGCCATCACCCGCGGAGGGGGCAACATTAGCAATCAGCCCCAGCATTTT
TRBV28	TRBJ1-1	-	-	CASSQPGTFNSEAFF	TGTGCCAGCAGTCAGCCCGGGACATTTAACTCTGAAGCTTTCTTT
TRBV2	TRBJ2-1	TRBD1	few	CASSEMGQGAGEQFF	TGTGCCAGCAGTGAAATGGGACAGGGGGCCGGTGAGCAGTTCTTC
TRBV6-5	TRBJ2-3	TRBD2	-	CATLRLAGRGDTQYF	TGTGCCACTCTCAGGCTAGCGGGACGTGGGGATACGCAGTATTTT
TRBV4-1	TRBJ1-5	-	once	CASSQLYGGDQPQHF	TGCGCCAGCAGCCAACTGTATGGCGGAGATCAGCCCCAGCATTTT
TRBV7-9	TRBJ2-1	TRBD2	-	CASSPNFHLAGTNNEQFF	TGTGCCAGCAGCCCTAATTTTCATCTAGCGGGAACGAACAATGAGCAGTTCTTC
TRBV19	TRBJ1-2	-	-	CASTNTAEANYGYTF	TGTGCCAGTACCAATACAGCCGAAGCTAACTATGGCTACACCTTC
TRBV6-5	TRBJ2-1	-	-	CASSVDRTYNEQFF	TGTGCCAGCAGTGTTGACAGGACCTACAATGAGCAGTTCTTC
TRBV29-1	TRBJ1-4	TRBD1	-	CSVEGTGGEKLFF	TGCAGCGTTGAAGGGACAGGGGGGGAAAAACTGTTTTTT
TRBV4-2	TRBJ2-2	TRBD2	-	CASSQVGGLANTGELFF	TGTGCCAGCAGCCAAGTCGGAGGACTAGCTAACACCGGGGAGCTGTTTTTT
TRBV19	TRBJ2-2	-	-	CASSTEGRTGELFF	TGTGCCAGTAGCACAGAGGGCCGCACCGGGGAGCTGTTTTTT
TRBV6-5	TRBJ2-5	TRBD1	-	CASSYLDRVETQYF	TGTGCCAGCAGTTACCTGGACAGGGTTGAGACCCAGTACTTC
TRBV7-9	TRBJ2-7	-	once	CASSLEQGGGYEQYF	TGTGCCAGCAGCTTAGAACAGGGGGGGGGATACGAGCAGTACTTC
TRBV19	TRBJ2-7	TRBD1	-	CASSRDRHSYEQYF	TGTGCCAGTAGTAGGGACAGGCATTCTTACGAGCAGTACTTC
TRBV11-2	TRBJ2-7	-	-	CASSFPAGQLSYEQYF	TGTGCCAGCAGCTTCCCCGCTGGACAGCTCTCCTACGAGCAGTACTTC
TRBV28	TRBJ1-1	-	-	CASSLGHPKRGVYRTEAFF	TGTGCCAGCAGTTTAGGTCACCCCAAACGGGGGGTCTACCGTACTGAAGCTTTCTTT
TRBV7-8	TRBJ2-5	TRBD2	-	CASSLSFRGRAAETQYF	TGTGCCAGCAGCTTAAGTTTTCGCGGGAGGGCCGCAGAGACCCAGTACTTC
TRBV2	TRBJ2-5	-	-	CASSEQRLQETQYF	TGTGCCAGCAGTGAACAGCGGTTACAAGAGACCCAGTACTTC
TRBV5-4	TRBJ1-2	-	-	CASSLAGLNYGYTF	TGTGCCAGCAGCTTGGCAGGGCTCAACTATGGCTACACCTTC
TRBV11-3	TRBJ2-1	-	-	CASSLGGGPYNEQFF	TGTGCCAGCAGCTTAGGAGGCGGGCCCTACAATGAGCAGTTCTTC
TRBV19	TRBJ1-5	-	once	CASSTFGTNSNQPQHF	TGTGCCAGTAGTACTTTCGGAACTAATAGCAATCAGCCCCAGCATTTT